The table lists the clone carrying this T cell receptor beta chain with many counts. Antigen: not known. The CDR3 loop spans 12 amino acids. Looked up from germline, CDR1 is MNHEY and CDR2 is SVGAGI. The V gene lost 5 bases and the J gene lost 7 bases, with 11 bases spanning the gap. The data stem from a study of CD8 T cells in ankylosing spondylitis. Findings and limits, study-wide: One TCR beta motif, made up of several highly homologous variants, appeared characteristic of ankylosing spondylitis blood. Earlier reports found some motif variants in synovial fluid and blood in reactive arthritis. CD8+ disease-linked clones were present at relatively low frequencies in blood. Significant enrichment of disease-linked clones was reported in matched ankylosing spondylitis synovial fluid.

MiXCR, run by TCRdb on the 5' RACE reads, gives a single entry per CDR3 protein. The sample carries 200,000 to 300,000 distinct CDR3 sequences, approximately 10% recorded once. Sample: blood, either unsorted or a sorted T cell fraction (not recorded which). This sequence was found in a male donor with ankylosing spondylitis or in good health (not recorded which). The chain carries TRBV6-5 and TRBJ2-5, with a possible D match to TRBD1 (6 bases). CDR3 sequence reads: CASSGQSGTQYF. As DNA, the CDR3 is TGTGCCAGCAGTGGACAGTCCGGGACCCAGTACTTC.